These T cell receptor beta chains were read from a single sample in a study of CD8 T cells in Susac syndrome. In TCRdb, the immunoSEQ multiplex PCR reads were re-called with MiXCR into one record per CDR3 protein. This sample has 150,000 to 200,000 distinct CDR3 sequences; about 95% occur once, and the top ten carry less than 0.12%. Specimen: CD4+ T cells from PBMCs. The receptors were gathered from a human donor in good health. The CDR3 runs from the conserved cysteine through the conserved F or W. D genes are given only for firm matches.

D	V	length	J	DNA	CDR3
-	TRBV2	14	TRBJ2-3	TGTGCCAGCCGACCCGGCAGGAGCACAGATACGCAGTATTTT	CASRPGRSTDTQYF
TRBD1	TRBV20-1	13	TRBJ2-3	TGCAGTGCTGTACAGGGGGCTGAAGATACGCAGTATTTT	CSAVQGAEDTQYF
-	TRBV7-2	14	TRBJ2-3	TGTGCCAGCAGCTTAACTAGGACCCCAGATACGCAGTATTTT	CASSLTRTPDTQYF
-	TRBV6-2/TRBV6-3	15	TRBJ2-1	TGTGCCAGCAGTTACACGGGAAGCTCCTACAATGAGCAGTTCTTC	CASSYTGSSYNEQFF
-	TRBV6-5	14	TRBJ2-3	TGTGCCAGCAGTCCCCGACAGAGCACAGATACGCAGTATTTT	CASSPRQSTDTQYF
-	TRBV27	15	TRBJ2-7	TGTGCCAGCAGTTTATCAAGGGCTAGCTCCTACGAGCAGTACTTC	CASSLSRASSYEQYF
TRBD1	TRBV20-1	14	TRBJ2-2	TGCAGTGCTAAGGACAGGGGAGACACCGGGGAGCTGTTTTTT	CSAKDRGDTGELFF
TRBD1	TRBV15	13	TRBJ2-7	TGTGCCACCAAAAGACAGGGGCTCTACGAGCAGTACTTC	CATKRQGLYEQYF
-	TRBV5-6	13	TRBJ2-7	TGTGCCAGCAGCGACCGGCTCTCCTACGAGCAGTACTTC	CASSDRLSYEQYF
TRBD2	TRBV5-6	15	TRBJ2-3	TGTGCCAGCAGCTTGGAGGCGGGAGGGACAGATACGCAGTATTTT	CASSLEAGGTDTQYF
TRBD1	TRBV27	14	TRBJ2-7	TGTGCCAGCAGTTCGACAGGGGGACCTTACGAGCAGTACTTC	CASSSTGGPYEQYF
TRBD2	TRBV20-1	14	TRBJ2-1	TGCAGTGCTAGAACCAGCGGGAACCAAAATGAGCAGTTCTTC	CSARTSGNQNEQFF
-	TRBV7-9	12	TRBJ2-2	TGTGCCAGCAGCTTTTATCTGGGGGAGCTGTTTTTT	CASSFYLGELFF
-	TRBV6-7	13	TRBJ2-7	TGTGCCAGCAGTTATCAGCTTACCTACGAGCAGTACTTC	CASSYQLTYEQYF
TRBD2	TRBV5-1	15	TRBJ2-5	TGCGCCAGCAGCTTGGCTAGCGGAGCAGGGGAGACCCAGTACTTC	CASSLASGAGETQYF
-	TRBV18	13	TRBJ2-5	TGTGCCAGCTCACCACCGACGGCTGAGACCCAGTACTTC	CASSPPTAETQYF
TRBD2	TRBV6-2/TRBV6-3	15	TRBJ2-7	TGTGCCAGCCATAGTCGGTCTAGCGGGAGTCACGAGCAGTACTTC	CASHSRSSGSHEQYF
TRBD1	TRBV5-1	17	TRBJ2-1	TGCGCCAGCAGCTCTCCACAGGGGCCAAGCTCCTACAATGAGCAGTTCTTC	CASSSPQGPSSYNEQFF
-	TRBV2	14	TRBJ1-1	TGTGCCAGCAGTTGGACAGCAATGAACACTGAAGCTTTCTTT	CASSWTAMNTEAFF
-	TRBV7-3	14	TRBJ2-5	TGTGCCAGCAGCCCGGGACTTTCACAAGAGACCCAGTACTTC	CASSPGLSQETQYF